The 21 T cell receptor beta chains below were found in one sample sequenced in a study of blood T cell repertoires in COVID-19. Assay: immunoSEQ multiplex PCR; the TCRdb copy retains only in-frame clones and omits some. Here the sample spans some 54,000 clones, about four fifths being singletons. The material sequenced was peripheral blood. The receptors come from a woman aged 55-69 years with acute or convalescent COVID-19.

The CDR3 sequence: CASIVLRDNEMRFTEAFF. DNA of the CDR3: TGTGCCAGCATCGTACTCCGGGACAATGAGATGCGGTTCACTGAAGCTTTCTTT. V usage is TRBV7-3 and J usage is TRBJ1-1; weak D call: TRBD1 (6 bases). Germline assignment: CDR1 SGHTA and CDR2 FQGTGA. This CDR3 contains 18 residues. Trimming cost V 7 bases and J 4 bases, with 28 bases left between them.

The gene calls are TRBV4-2 and TRBJ1-2, with TRBD1 matching 9 bases. This CDR3 has 16 amino acids. Germline loops: CDR1 LGHNA, CDR2 YNFKEQ. V shed 1 base, J shed 1 base, and the junction held 4 bases outside the gene matches. The CDR3 is CASSQAGDRVNYGYTF. In DNA, the CDR3 is TGTGCCAGCAGCCAAGCGGGGGACAGGGTTAACTATGGCTACACCTTC.

V usage is TRBV19 and J usage is TRBJ1-5, with 11 bases fitting TRBD1. The CDR3 has 15 amino acids. CDR1 LNHDA and CDR2 SQIVND come from the germline V gene (reference sequence). V shed 4 bases, J shed 4 bases, and the junction held 3 bases outside the gene matches. The DNA of the CDR3 is TGTGCCAGTAGTACCCGGGACAGGGGGAATCAGCCCCAGCATTTT. As protein: CASSTRDRGNQPQHF.

This clone occurred once. The chain has TRBV18 and TRBJ2-7; 12 positions match TRBD2. The CDR3 consists of 15 residues. Per germline, CDR1 KGHSH and CDR2 LQKENI. The V segment lost 5 bases and the J segment 4 bases; nucleotides outside the gene matches: 6. DNA for the CDR3: TGTGCCAGCTCATCCGGACTAGCGGGAATTTACGAGCAGTACTTC. This codes for CASSSGLAGIYEQYF.

This rearrangement joins TRBV14 to TRBJ1-2, with 9 bases fitting TRBD1. This CDR3 region has 16 residues. V dropped 4 bases and J dropped 4; count of bases not matched to a gene: 10. Germline CDR1 is SGHDN and CDR2 is FVKESK. CDR3 region: CASSPWTGEGSYGYTF. For the CDR3, the DNA is TGTGCCAGCAGCCCATGGACAGGGGAAGGTAGCTATGGCTACACCTTC.

The rearrangement uses TRBV9 and TRBJ1-4; D is possibly TRBD1 (5 bases). Trimming left V 3 bases short and J 8 bases short, with 17 bases between. This CDR3 has 15 residues. CDR1 and CDR2 from the germline V gene are SGDLS and YYNGEE. CDR3 region: CASSAAGGLWEKLFF. CDR3 in DNA: TGTGCCAGCAGCGCGGCGGGGGGGTTATGGGAAAAACTGTTTTTT.

The chain combines TRBV29-1 with TRBJ1-1; a possible D gene is TRBD1 (5 bases). Deletions cut 6 bases from V and 1 base from J, with 12 bases between. CDR1 and CDR2 (germline): SQVTM, ANQGSEA. The CDR3 spans 13 residues. In nucleotides, the CDR3 is TGCAGCGTCGAGGAGGGGTGGAACACTGAAGCTTTCTTT. This sequence encodes CSVEEGWNTEAFF.

The chain links TRBV11-3 to TRBJ2-5; a weak D match, TRBD1 (5 bases). The CDR3 has 14 amino acids. The V end was cut by 3 bases, the J end by 2 bases, with 10 bases between. The germline CDR1 and CDR2 sequences are SGHNT and YENEEA. CDR3 nucleotide sequence: TGTGCCAGCAGCTTGGGGCAGGGTCAAGAGACCCAGTACTTC. This codes for CASSLGQGQETQYF.

The chain combines TRBV30 with TRBJ2-5; 8 bases are a match to TRBD2. CDR1 is GTSNPN, CDR2 SVGIG, per germline (reference sequence). CDR3 length: 13 amino acids. DNA of the CDR3: TGTGCTGGCACGGGGGGGGACCAAGAGACCCAGTACTTC. Its protein is CAGTGGDQETQYF.

J is TRBJ1-2 and V is TRBV5-1, with D perhaps matching TRBD1 (5 bases). The V end lost 0 bases, the J end lost 3 bases, and 9 bases lay between the germline ends. The CDR3 totals 14 residues. Germline assignment: CDR1 SGHRS and CDR2 YFSETQ. The CDR3 is CASSLVTRDYGYTF. The CDR3, as DNA: TGCGCCAGCAGCTTGGTAACCAGGGACTATGGCTACACCTTC.

V is TRBV28 and J is TRBJ1-3; 7 bases fit TRBD1. Looked up from germline, CDR1 is MDHEN and CDR2 is SYDVKM. The CDR3 is 15 amino acids. Trimming took 4 bases from V and 5 from J; bases not matched to a gene: 8. CDR3 residues: CASSSVGGRRNTIYF. CDR3 bases: TGTGCCAGCAGTTCGGTAGGGGGCAGGAGAAACACCATATATTTT.

This clone turned up a few times. The CDR3 spells CASSLGLAWNTQYF. The DNA for the CDR3 is TGTGCCAGCAGCTTGGGACTAGCGTGGAATACGCAGTATTTT. The chain is built from TRBV11-2 and TRBJ2-3; 10 bases align to TRBD2. The CDR3 extends over 14 amino acids. The V and J ends lost 3 bases and 7 bases, in that order; junction bases with no gene match: 4. Germline loops: CDR1 SGHAT, CDR2 FQNNGV.

CDR3 in DNA: TGTGCCAGCAGGGGACAGGGGGCCGTAGGTGAAAAACTGTTTTTT. This translates into CASRGQGAVGEKLFF. The rearrangement links TRBV2 to TRBJ1-4, with 12 bases matching TRBD1. This CDR3 has 15 amino acids. The V segment lost 6 bases and the J segment 7 bases; nucleotides outside the gene matches: 6. The germline gives CDR1 SNHLY, CDR2 FYNNEI. The full variable domain, rest sourced from reference TRBV2 and TRBJ1-4, is EPEVTQTPSHQVTQMGQEVILRCVPISNHLYFYWYRQILGQKVEFLVSFYNNEISEKSEIFDDQFSVERPDGSNFTLKIRSTKLEDSAMYFCASRGQGAVGEKLFFGSGTQLSVL.

The V call is TRBV7-2, the J call TRBJ2-4, with 12 bases lining up with TRBD2. Germline V gives CDR1 SGHTA, CDR2 FQGNSA. V lost 5 bases and J lost 7; bases outside the gene matches: 3. The CDR3 is 14 residues long. For the CDR3, the DNA is TGTGCCAGCAGCCTCACTAGCGGGGGGAACATTCAGTACTTC. Translated: CASSLTSGGNIQYF.

This chain connects TRBV7-2 to TRBJ1-1; TRBD1 aligns across 12 bases. Germline assignment: CDR1 SGHTA and CDR2 FQGNSA. The CDR3 consists of 15 residues. V was pared by 3 bases and J by 8 bases, with 7 bases of the junction left unmatched. The CDR3 here is CASSFGTGGEGEAFF. The CDR3 nucleotides are TGTGCCAGCAGCTTTGGGACAGGGGGCGAGGGGGAAGCTTTCTTT.

This chain connects TRBV4-1 to TRBJ1-2, with D perhaps TRBD1 (5 bases). This CDR3 is 14 amino acids long. From germline, CDR1 is MGHRA and CDR2 YSYEKL. Trimming shortened V by 0 bases and J by 2 bases, and 7 bases separated the two germline ends. CDR3 region: CASSQEYRNYGYTF. CDR3 coding DNA: TGCGCCAGCAGCCAAGAGTACAGGAACTATGGCTACACCTTC.

This clone came up once. The chain is built from TRBV27 and TRBJ2-4; D possibly corresponds to TRBD1 (5 bases). The CDR3 extends over 15 amino acids. Trimming pared 5 bases from V and 0 bases from J, leaving 11 bases between. CDR1 is MNHEY and CDR2 is SMNVEV in the germline V gene (reference sequence). The CDR3 protein is CASSQLDKAKNIQYF. The CDR3 nucleotides are TGTGCCAGCAGTCAGTTGGACAAAGCCAAAAACATTCAGTACTTC.

This sequence joins TRBV3-1 (or the pseudogene TRBV3-2) and TRBJ1-1; no reliable D call. Trimming removed 3 bases at V and 5 bases at J, with 10 bases between. The germline CDR1 and CDR2 sequences are LGHDT and YNNKEL (reference sequence). This CDR3 has 13 amino acids. The CDR3 is CASSQTPRTEAFF. DNA for the CDR3: TGTGCCAGCAGCCAGACCCCTAGGACTGAAGCTTTCTTT.

V gene TRBV14 combines with J gene TRBJ1-1, with 9 bases lining up with TRBD1. This CDR3 spans 14 amino acids. Germline trimming cut 4 bases from V and 4 bases from J; bases unmatched to any gene: 4. Germline-derived CDR1 and CDR2 are SGHDN and FVKESK. The CDR3 nucleotides read TGTGCCAGCAGCCTGGGACAGGGTGTCACTGAAGCTTTCTTT. Protein sequence: CASSLGQGVTEAFF.

The chain recombines TRBV6-5 with TRBJ1-2; D is possibly TRBD1 (5 bases). Trimming took 11 bases from V and 5 from J, leaving 18 bases between them. The CDR3 has 13 residues. Germline V gives CDR1 MNHEY, CDR2 SVGAGI. The CDR3 coding sequence is TGTGCCGGCTCCCGACAGCCCCATTATGGCTACACCTTC. It translates to CAGSRQPHYGYTF.

This sequence joins TRBV4-2 and TRBJ1-4; 12 bases align to TRBD1. Germline lookup yields CDR1 LGHNA and CDR2 YNFKEQ. After removal of 1 base from V and 6 bases from J, the junction contained 3 bases not matched to a gene. The CDR3 is 16 residues long. CDR3 sequence (DNA): TGTGCCAGCAGCCAAGTATGGGACAGGGGGCATGAAAAACTGTTTTTT. This codes for CASSQVWDRGHEKLFF.